This T cell receptor beta chain was identified in a study of graft-versus-host responses after intestinal transplantation. Study-level information: Tacrolimus plus steroids were given to all recipients for roughly three years, preceded by anti-thymocyte globulin induction. Whole-study results and caveats: In recipient marrow, GvH clones were found, and some appeared first in ileum or blood.

In germline, CDR1 is LGHNT, CDR2 FRNRAP. Deletions cut 1 base from V and 3 bases from J, with 4 bases between. The CDR3 covers 13 residues. Note on this clone: No antigen is known for it.

Intraepithelial lymphocytes and lamina propria lymphocytes were released through processing of graft tissue. Sequencing was performed with immunoSEQ multiplex PCR; in TCRdb, only in-frame clones are kept and a portion is missing. This sample yields around 37,000 clones, of which 75% to 90% are seen a single time; roughly 17% belongs to the top ten. This rearrangement joins TRBV12-5 to TRBJ2-1; D is ambiguous. The TCR sequence derives from a human patient who received an intestinal transplant, so some T cells may come from the graft donor. This specimen consisted of ileum tissue, obtained roughly 200 days after intestinal transplant. CDR3 coding DNA: TGTGCTAGTGGTTTGGGTGGCTACAATGAGCAGTTCTTC. Translation: CASGLGGYNEQFF.